The clone carrying this TCR beta chain was observed at least ten times. These data belong to a study of T-cell reconstitution after alpha-beta-depleted transplantation in children. Germline CDR1 SGHRS, CDR2 YFSETQ. CDR3 length equals 17 residues. With 1 base clipped from V and 0 bases from J, the junction kept 7 bases outside the gene matches. Unique molecular identifiers were used to barcode this TCRbeta library. A single record per CDR3 protein comes from TCRdb applying MiXCR to the PCR reads. The sample lists roughly 500,000 distinct CDR3 sequences; about 11% were seen once. This clonotype was obtained from a child under 10 years old with inherited bone marrow failure, due to receive a stem cell transplant. The starting material was PBMCs, obtained before TCRalphabeta/CD19-depleted stem cell transplant. This chain connects TRBV5-1 to TRBJ2-7, with 10 nucleotides matching TRBD1. CDR3 sequence: CASSLLRQGASSYEQYF. The CDR3 DNA follows: TGCGCCAGCAGCTTGTTGAGACAGGGGGCGAGCTCCTACGAGCAGTACTTC. Complete variable domain (other parts from reference TRBV5-1 and TRBJ2-7): KAGVTQTPRYLIKTRGQQVTLSCSPISGHRSVSWYQQTPGQGLQFLFEYFSETQRNKGNFPGRFSGRQFSNSRSEMNVSTLELGDSALYLCASSLLRQGASSYEQYFGPGTRLTVT.